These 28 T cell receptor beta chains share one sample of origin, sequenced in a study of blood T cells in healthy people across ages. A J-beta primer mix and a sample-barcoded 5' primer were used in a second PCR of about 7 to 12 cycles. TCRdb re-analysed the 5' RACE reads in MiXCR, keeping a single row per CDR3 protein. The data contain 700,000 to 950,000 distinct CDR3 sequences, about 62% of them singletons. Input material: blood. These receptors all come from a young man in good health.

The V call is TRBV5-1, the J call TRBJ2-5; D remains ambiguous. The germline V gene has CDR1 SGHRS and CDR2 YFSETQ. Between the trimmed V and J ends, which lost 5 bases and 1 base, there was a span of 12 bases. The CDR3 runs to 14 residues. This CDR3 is CASSFDGIQETQYF. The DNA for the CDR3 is TGCGCCAGCAGTTTTGACGGCATCCAAGAGACCCAGTACTTC.

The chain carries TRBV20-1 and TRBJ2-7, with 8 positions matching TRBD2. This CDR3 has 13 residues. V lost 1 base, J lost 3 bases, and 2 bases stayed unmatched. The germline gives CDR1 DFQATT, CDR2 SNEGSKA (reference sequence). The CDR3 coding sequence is TGCAGTGCTAGAGCGACTAGCGACTACGAGCAGTACTTC. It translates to CSARATSDYEQYF.

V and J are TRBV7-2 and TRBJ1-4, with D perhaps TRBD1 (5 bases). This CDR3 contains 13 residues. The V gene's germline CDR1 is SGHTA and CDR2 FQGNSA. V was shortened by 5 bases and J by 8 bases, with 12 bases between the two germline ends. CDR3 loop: CASSPRVREKLFF. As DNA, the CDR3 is TGTGCCAGCAGCCCCAGGGTTAGGGAAAAACTGTTTTTT. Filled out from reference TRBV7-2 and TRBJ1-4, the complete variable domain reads GAGVSQSPSNKVTEKGKDVELRCDPISGHTALYWYRQSLGQGLEFLIYFQGNSAPDKSGLPSDRFSAERTGGSVSTLTIQRTQQEDSAVYLCASSPRVREKLFFGSGTQLSVL.

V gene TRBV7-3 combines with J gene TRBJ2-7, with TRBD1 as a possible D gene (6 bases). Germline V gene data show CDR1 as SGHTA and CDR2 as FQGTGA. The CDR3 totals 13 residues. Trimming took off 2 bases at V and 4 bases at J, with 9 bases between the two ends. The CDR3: CASSLLQGYEQYF. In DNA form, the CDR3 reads TGTGCCAGCAGCTTATTACAGGGATACGAGCAGTACTTC.

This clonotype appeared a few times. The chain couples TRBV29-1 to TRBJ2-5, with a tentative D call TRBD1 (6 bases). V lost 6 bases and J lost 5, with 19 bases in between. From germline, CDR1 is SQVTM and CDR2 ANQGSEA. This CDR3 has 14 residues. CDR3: CSVTWLGARETQYF. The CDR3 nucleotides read TGCAGCGTAACTTGGTTGGGGGCGCGGGAGACCCAGTACTTC.

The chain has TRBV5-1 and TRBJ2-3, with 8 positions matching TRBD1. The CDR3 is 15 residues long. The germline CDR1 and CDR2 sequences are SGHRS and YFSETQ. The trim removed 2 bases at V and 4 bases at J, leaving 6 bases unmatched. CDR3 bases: TGCGCCAGCAGCTTAGCGCCAGGGGGCTCAGATACGCAGTATTTT. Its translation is CASSLAPGGSDTQYF.

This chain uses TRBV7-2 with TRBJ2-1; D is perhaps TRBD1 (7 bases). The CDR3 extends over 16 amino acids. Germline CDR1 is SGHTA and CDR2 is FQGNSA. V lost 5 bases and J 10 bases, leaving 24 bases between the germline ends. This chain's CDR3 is CASSPPGDRRSNEQFF. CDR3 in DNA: TGTGCCAGCAGCCCCCCGGGGGACAGACGTTCTAACGAGCAGTTCTTC.

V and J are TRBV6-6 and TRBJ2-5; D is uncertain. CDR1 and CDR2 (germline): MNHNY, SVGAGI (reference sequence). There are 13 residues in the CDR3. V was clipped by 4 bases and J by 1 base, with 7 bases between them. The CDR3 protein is CASSSFGQETQYF. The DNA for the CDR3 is TGTGCCAGCAGTTCCTTCGGCCAAGAGACCCAGTACTTC.

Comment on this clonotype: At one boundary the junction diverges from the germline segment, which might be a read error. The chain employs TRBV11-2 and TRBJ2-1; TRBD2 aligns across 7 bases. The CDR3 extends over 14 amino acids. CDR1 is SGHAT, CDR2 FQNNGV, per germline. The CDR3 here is CASSPGGIYSEQFF. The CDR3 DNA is TGTGCCAGCAGCCCGGGAGGAATCTACAGTGAGCAGTTCTTC.

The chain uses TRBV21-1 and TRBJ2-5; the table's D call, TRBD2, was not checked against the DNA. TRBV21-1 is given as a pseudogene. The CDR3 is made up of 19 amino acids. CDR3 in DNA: TGTGCCAGCAGCAAACTAGGGACTACCGAACGTAAATACCAAGAGACCCAGTACTTC. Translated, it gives CASSKLGTTERKYQETQYF.

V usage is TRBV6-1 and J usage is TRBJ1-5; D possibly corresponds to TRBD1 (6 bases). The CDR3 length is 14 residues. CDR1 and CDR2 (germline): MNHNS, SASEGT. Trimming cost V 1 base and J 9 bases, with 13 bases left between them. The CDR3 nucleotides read TGTGCCAGCAGTGAAGAACAGGGAGGTCTGCCCCAGCATTTT. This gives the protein CASSEEQGGLPQHF.

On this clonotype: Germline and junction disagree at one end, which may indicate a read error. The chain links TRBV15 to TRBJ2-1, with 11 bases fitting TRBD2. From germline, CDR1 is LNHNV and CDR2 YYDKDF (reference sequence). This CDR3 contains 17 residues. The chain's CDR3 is CAASREVGLAAYNEQFF. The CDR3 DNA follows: TGTGCCGCCAGCAGAGAAGTGGGACTAGCGGCATACAATGAGCAGTTCTTC.

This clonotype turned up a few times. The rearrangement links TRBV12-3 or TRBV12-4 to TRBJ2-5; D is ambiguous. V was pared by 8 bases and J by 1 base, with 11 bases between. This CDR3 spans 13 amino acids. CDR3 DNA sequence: TGTGCCAGCCGGGCGTCGGGCCAAGAGACCCAGTACTTC. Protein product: CASRASGQETQYF.

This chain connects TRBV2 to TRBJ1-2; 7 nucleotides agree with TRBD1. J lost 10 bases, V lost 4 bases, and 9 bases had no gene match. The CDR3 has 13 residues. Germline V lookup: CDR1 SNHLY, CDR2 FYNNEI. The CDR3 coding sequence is TGTGCCAGCAGTGGCCAAGGGACAGCGGACTACACCTTC. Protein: CASSGQGTADYTF. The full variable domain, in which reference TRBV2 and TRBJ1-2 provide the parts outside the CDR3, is EPEVTQTPSHQVTQMGQEVILRCVPISNHLYFYWYRQILGQKVEFLVSFYNNEISEKSEIFDDQFSVERPDGSNFTLKIRSTKLEDSAMYFCASSGQGTADYTFGSGTRLTVV.

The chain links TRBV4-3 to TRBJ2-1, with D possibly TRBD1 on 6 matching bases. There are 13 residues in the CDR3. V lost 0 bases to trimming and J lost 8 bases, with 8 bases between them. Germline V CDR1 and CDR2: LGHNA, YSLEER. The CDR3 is CASSQDKGDEQFF. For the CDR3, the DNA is TGCGCCAGCAGCCAAGATAAGGGGGATGAGCAGTTCTTC.

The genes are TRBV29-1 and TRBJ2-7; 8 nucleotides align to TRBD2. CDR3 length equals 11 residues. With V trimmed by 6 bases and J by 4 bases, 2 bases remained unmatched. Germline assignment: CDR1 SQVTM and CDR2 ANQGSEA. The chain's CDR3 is CSVKRGYEQYF. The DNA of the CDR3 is TGCAGCGTCAAGCGGGGGTACGAGCAGTACTTC.

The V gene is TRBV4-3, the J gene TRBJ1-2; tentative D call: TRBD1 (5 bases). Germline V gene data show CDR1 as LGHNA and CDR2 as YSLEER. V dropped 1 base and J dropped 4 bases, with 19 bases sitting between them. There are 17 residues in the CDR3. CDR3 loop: CASSQARGPISGYGYTF. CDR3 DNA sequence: TGCGCCAGCAGCCAAGCGCGGGGCCCCATCTCTGGCTATGGCTACACCTTC.

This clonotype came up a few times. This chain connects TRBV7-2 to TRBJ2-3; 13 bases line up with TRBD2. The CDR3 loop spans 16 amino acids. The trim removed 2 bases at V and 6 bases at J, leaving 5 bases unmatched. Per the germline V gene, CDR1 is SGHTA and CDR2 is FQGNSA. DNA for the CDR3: TGTGCCAGCAGCTTAAAACTAGCGGGAGGGGGGGATACGCAGTATTTT. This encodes CASSLKLAGGGDTQYF.

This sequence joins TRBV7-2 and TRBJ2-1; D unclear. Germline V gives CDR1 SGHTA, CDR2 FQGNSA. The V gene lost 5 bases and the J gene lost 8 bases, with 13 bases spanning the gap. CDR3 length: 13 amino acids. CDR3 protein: CASSQGEVYEQFF. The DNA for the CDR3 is TGTGCCAGCAGCCAAGGTGAGGTCTATGAGCAGTTCTTC.

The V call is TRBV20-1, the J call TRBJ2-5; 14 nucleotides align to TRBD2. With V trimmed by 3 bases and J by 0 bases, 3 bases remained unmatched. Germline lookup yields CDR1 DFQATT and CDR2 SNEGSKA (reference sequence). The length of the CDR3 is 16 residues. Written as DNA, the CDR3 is TGCAGTGCTAGGGGACTAGCGGGGGACTACCAAGAGACCCAGTACTTC. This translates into CSARGLAGDYQETQYF.

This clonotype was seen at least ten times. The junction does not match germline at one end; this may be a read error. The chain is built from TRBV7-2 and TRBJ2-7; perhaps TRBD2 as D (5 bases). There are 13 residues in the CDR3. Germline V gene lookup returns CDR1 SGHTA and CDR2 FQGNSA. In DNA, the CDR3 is TGTGCCAGCAGTTTAGTCGGGACCTACGAGCAGTACTTC. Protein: CASSLVGTYEQYF. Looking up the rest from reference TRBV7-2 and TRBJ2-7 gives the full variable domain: GAGVSQSPSNKVTEKGKDVELRCDPISGHTALYWYRQSLGQGLEFLIYFQGNSAPDKSGLPSDRFSAERTGGSVSTLTIQRTQQEDSAVYLCASSLVGTYEQYFGPGTRLTVT.

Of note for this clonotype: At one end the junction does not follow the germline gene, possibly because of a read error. The CDR3 here is CASSPSTISSGNAIYF. In DNA, the CDR3 is TGTGCCAGCAGTCCTAGCACCATAAGTTCTGGAAACGCCATATATTTT. This chain links TRBV12-3 or TRBV12-4 with TRBJ1-3; the D is unclear. This CDR3 is built from 16 residues.

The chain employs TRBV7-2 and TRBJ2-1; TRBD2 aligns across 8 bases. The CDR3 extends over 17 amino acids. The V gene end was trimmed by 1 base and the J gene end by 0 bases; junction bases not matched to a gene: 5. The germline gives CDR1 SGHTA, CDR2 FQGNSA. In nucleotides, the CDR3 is TGTGCCAGCAGCTTAGGCGGGGGGTCGAGCTCCTACAATGAGCAGTTCTTC. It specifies CASSLGGGSSSYNEQFF.

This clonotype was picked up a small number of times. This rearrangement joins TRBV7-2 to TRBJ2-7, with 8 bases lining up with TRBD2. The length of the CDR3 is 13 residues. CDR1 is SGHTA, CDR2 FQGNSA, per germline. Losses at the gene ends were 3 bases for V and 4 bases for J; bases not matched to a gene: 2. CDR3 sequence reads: CASSFTSGYEQYF. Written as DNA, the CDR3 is TGTGCCAGCAGCTTCACTAGCGGTTACGAGCAGTACTTC.

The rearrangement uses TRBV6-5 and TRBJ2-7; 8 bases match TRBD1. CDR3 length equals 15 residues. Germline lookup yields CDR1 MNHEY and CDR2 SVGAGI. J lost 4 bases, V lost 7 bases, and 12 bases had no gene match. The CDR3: CASNQGAGGRYEQYF. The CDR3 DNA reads TGTGCCAGCAACCAGGGGGCAGGGGGCAGGTACGAGCAGTACTTC.

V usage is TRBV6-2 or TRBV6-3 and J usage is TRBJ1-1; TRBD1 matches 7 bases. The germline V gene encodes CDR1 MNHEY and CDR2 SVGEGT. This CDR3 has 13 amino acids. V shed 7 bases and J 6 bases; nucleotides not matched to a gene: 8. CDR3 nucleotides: TGTGCCAGCAATTGGCCCGGGACAGCTGAAGCTTTCTTT. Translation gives CASNWPGTAEAFF.

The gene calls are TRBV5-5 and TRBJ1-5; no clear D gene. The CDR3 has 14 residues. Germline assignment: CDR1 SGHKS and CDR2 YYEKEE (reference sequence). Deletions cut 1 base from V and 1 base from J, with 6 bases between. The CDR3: CASSLQQSNQPQHF. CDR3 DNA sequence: TGTGCCAGCAGCTTGCAACAGAGCAATCAGCCCCAGCATTTT.

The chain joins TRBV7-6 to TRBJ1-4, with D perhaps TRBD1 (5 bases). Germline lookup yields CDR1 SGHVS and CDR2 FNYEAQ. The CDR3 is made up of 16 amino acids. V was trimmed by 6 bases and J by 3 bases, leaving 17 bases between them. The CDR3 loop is CASSQMQGVANEKLFF. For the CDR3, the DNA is TGTGCCAGCAGTCAAATGCAGGGCGTCGCTAATGAAAAACTGTTTTTT.